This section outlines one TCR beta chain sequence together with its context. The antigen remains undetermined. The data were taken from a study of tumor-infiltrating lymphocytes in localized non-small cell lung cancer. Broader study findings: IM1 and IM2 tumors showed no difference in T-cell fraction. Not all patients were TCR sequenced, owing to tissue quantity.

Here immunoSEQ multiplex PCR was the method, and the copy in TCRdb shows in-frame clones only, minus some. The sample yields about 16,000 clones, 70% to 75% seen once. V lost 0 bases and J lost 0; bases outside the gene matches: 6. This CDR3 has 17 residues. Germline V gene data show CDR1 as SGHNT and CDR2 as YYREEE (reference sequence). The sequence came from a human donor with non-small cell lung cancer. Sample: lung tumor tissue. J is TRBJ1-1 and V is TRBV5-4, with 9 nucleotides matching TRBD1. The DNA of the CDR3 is TGTGCCAGCAGCTTGGGGACGGGACAGGGCATGAACACTGAAGCTTTCTTT. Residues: CASSLGTGQGMNTEAFF.